This TCR beta chain emerged from a study of cytomegalovirus exposure and HLA in healthy donors. As for the study in general: The same platform was used for the 120 validation repertoires and the approximately 700 first-cohort repertoires, a later analysis reported. Study findings and constraints: The classifier, whose performance was assessed in both the original and validation cohorts, reportedly diagnosed cytomegalovirus status with high specificity and sensitivity. The finding came from a later analysis; first-cohort TCR clusters tended to co-occur in the roughly 110 validation repertoires. Some TCR beta chains (roughly 150 of them) were listed as cytomegalovirus-associated.

In its sample, this clone was seen once. Its target is unknown. V was pared by 1 base and J by 4 bases, with 5 bases of the junction left unmatched. There are 16 residues in the CDR3. Germline V gene data show CDR1 as SGHRS and CDR2 as YFSETQ. The table came from immunoSEQ multiplex PCR; TCRdb's copy has only in-frame clones and leaves some out. Of 75,000 to 85,000 clones in the sample, under 95% were seen once. V and J are TRBV5-1 and TRBJ2-3, with TRBD2 matching over 11 bases. This clonotype originated in a man between 25 and 39 years old in good health and CMV-seronegative. Sequenced material: PBMCs. CDR3 amino acids: CASSLSASGRSDTQYF. DNA for the CDR3: TGCGCCAGCAGCTTGTCGGCTAGCGGGAGGTCAGATACGCAGTATTTT.